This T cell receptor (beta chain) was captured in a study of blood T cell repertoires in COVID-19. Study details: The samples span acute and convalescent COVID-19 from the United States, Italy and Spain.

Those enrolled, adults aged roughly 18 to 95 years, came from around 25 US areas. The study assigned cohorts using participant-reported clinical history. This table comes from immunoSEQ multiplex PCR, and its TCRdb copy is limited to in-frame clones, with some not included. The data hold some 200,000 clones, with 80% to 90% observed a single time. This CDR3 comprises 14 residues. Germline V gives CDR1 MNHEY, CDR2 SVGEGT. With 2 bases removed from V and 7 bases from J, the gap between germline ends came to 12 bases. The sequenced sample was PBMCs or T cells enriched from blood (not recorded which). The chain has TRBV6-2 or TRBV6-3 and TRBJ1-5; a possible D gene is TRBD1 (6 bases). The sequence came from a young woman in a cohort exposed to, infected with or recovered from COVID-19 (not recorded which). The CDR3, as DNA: TGTGCCAGCAGTTACCAGGGGTTAGGGCAGCCCCAGCATTTT. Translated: CASSYQGLGQPQHF.